This note documents a single T cell receptor beta chain sequence. Its antigen target is currently unknown. No base quality information exists; no much larger clone differs at one position. The sample originates from a study of cytomegalovirus exposure and HLA in healthy donors (dated by TCRdb to 2016 to 2017). For the wider study: An earlier analysis of 587 of the donors reported 276 Gb of sequence data and 117 million unique TCR beta sequences from 150 million to 200 million T cells. An early release that covered some 630 HLA-typed donors contained around 300 gigabases of sequencing data and 70 million to 100 million unique TCR sequences. Of the approximately 370 genotyped donors, 81% were placed in the genetic ancestry cluster associated with self-reported Caucasian donors. The study aimed to test whether cataloging public T cell receptors could reveal signatures of past pathogen exposure. The study used immunosequencing to profile the T cell repertoires of 666 subjects and linked those repertoires to cytomegalovirus serostatus. Besides the first cohort of 550 to 750 subjects, a separate validation cohort made up of 90 to 150 different subjects was used. To predict cytomegalovirus infection status, the study combined high-throughput TCR immunosequencing, statistical association of individual TCRs with disease status, and machine learning. A later analysis re-examined previously published TCR beta repertoires from more than 600 donors and added high-resolution HLA genotyping to investigate patterns of TCR occurrence. The later analysis used no new phenotypic data to find candidate immune exposures, relying instead on TCR beta sequences and their occurrence across donors. An earlier analysis of fewer than 750 of the donors used high-throughput TCR beta sequencing to judge whether each TCR beta V gene segment behaved as functional or pseudogenic. Donor age, sex, ethnicity and CMV serostatus were compiled alongside the repertoire data. A later genetic analysis used genome-wide SNP genotypes for about three fifths of the 666 donors, treating that subset as a discovery cohort. Every repertoire in the discovery cohort had been generated on one and the same sequencing platform. HLA typing covered class I and class II loci at four-digit resolution. Typing coverage varied by locus: roughly 629-630 donors for A, B, C, DRB1 and DQB1; under 550 for DQA1; nearly 610 for DPA1; about 450 for DPB1. A few DR-DQ haplotypes were treated as single units for association and clustering because of strong linkage in the cohort. Among 350 to 400 genotyped donors of the cohort, an average of approximately 240,000 unique TCR beta nucleotide sequences were sequenced per donor, roughly a sixth of them non-productive. General study outcomes and caveats: A later genetic analysis associated a missense DCLRE1C variant with V-gene and J-gene trimming of TCR beta chains, and an independent cohort replicated the association. Compared with equally common non-associated chains, HLA-associated TCR beta chains in a later analysis were more clonally expanded and had lower generation probabilities. In this cohort, only TCR beta chains were sequenced, and detectable features were limited by the absence of alpha or paired-chain data. A further reported finding was that TCR beta sequences accurately predicted the HLA-A and HLA-B alleles for most subjects in the first cohort. Correlated functional status among segregating V segments might reflect linkage disequilibrium, but an unknown experimental factor could not be ruled out. A cluster of highly shared sequence variants was judged likely to represent a technical artifact of the sequencing pipeline. Assigning TCR associations to individual alleles was difficult when HLA alleles, especially DR and DQ, strongly co-occurred. Broadly in line with IMGT annotations, most TCR beta V segments showed up in productive rearrangements about 90% or about 30% of the time in an earlier analysis of under 700 of the donors. A total of roughly 160 TCR beta chains were listed by the study as associated with cytomegalovirus. The authors suggested that the approach could potentially be extended to other disease states and immunological phenotypes. Three of the identified cytomegalovirus-associated TCR beta chains were confirmed in vitro to be specific for cytomegalovirus antigens. Cytomegalovirus status was reported to be diagnosed by the classifier with high specificity and sensitivity in both the original and validation cohorts. A later analysis found that TCR association rates varied across HLA loci, with DRB1 alleles showing the most associated TCRs and HLA-C alleles the fewest. Specific HLA alleles were associated with 18,000 or so TCR beta sequences at a false discovery rate of 0.05 in a later analysis. While some public TCRs were present in many individuals, most TCR sequences turned up only very rarely across donors. In a later genetic analysis, fewer N-insertions in productive TCRs were reported among donors in an Asian-associated ancestry cluster than the roughly 700-donor mean. Sequencing depth was assumed to be roughly uniform across donors in the presence/absence analyses, though that assumption may not hold. Because counts were too low, roughly 18 rarely observed V segments, including chromosome 9 orphons, were left out of the earlier analysis of 587 of the donors. The only immune exposure information available for the cohort was CMV serostatus. According to a later analysis, parvovirus B19, influenza, CMV and Epstein-Barr virus appeared linked to several top co-occurrence clusters. In a later analysis, most CMV-associated TCR beta chains were found to appear HLA-restricted, with HLA associations seemingly driven largely by CMV exposure. Some IMGT-functional V segments, including TRBV6-2 and TRBV6-3, could not be distinguished by the 87-base-pair reads and were therefore excluded. Because HLA typing was unavailable for some donors at each locus, only the typed subset was used in association tests.

The cohort comprised fewer than 700 healthy bone marrow donors. At the time of sampling, every cohort member was nominally healthy, though immune exposures that went unrecorded were likely present. Of the approximately 670 cohort members, about 280 had positive CMV serostatus and roughly 350 had negative CMV serostatus, and CMV serostatus was not recorded for the donor. A peripheral blood sample was provided by each donor, and peripheral blood mononuclear cells were used for TCR beta sequencing. Genomic DNA was extracted from the blood cell samples with the Qiagen DNeasy Blood Extraction Kit. The junction shows trimming of 1 base on V and 7 bases on J, plus 13 bases between the germline ends. The CDR3 goes from the cysteine to the phenylalanine over 14 residues. Only CDR3 DNA is held: 42 bases, read in frame from base 1. From the germline V gene, CDR1 is SGHTA and CDR2 is FQGNSA. Library preparation was by the immunoSEQ multiplex PCR assay. For the multiplex PCR, a mixture combining 60 forward primers for TCR Vbeta segments and 13 reverse primers for TCR Jbeta segments was used. The CDR3 region of rearranged TCR beta genes was amplified from genomic DNA with a multiplex PCR assay. The Illumina HiSeq System was used to sequence the amplified TCR beta libraries as 87-base-pair reads. The original pipeline was this. In a later analysis, tens of millions of unique TCR beta chains were counted across the 650 to 700 repertoires, and roughly 9.9 million of these chains were shared by at least two donors. Raw reads were error-corrected and collapsed into unique sequences with a nearest-neighbor algorithm that merged closely related sequences to remove PCR and sequencing errors. CDR3 sequences were aligned to IMGT reference sequences to assign V, D and J gene segments. For a sequence to be retained, at least a six-nucleotide match to both a V gene segment and a J gene segment was required. Rearrangements were classified as productive when the CDR3 lacked stop codons and remained in frame with V and J, and all other rearrangements were classified as non-productive. CDR3 was defined by IMGT convention, running from the second conserved V-encoded cysteine to the conserved J-encoded phenylalanine. The earlier analysis of 587 of the donors excluded sequences that lacked an unambiguous match to a single V gene segment. An earlier analysis of under 750 of the donors called V segments functional above 56.7% productive rearrangements and segregating when the between-donor standard deviation exceeded 5%. To diagnose cytomegalovirus status from the catalog of TCR beta chain sequences, a statistical classification framework was built. In a later analysis, V and J genes were assigned by comparing TCR nucleotide sequences against IMGT/GENE-DB human TR gene sequences. A later analysis assigned CDR3 sequences and most-parsimonious VDJ recombination scenarios with the TCRdist pipeline. In a later analysis, every TCR beta chain was defined by the combination of its CDR3 amino acid sequence and its V-gene family, and reads without a unique V-gene family were dropped. As a way to deal with suspected cross-contamination and a sequencing artifact, a later analysis dropped roughly 600 nucleotide sequences that were highly shared and had low generation probability. For each public chain, a later analysis derived a clonal expansion index from normalized ranks of inferred template counts within each repertoire. In a later analysis, generation probabilities were computed using a VDJ recombination model fitted to out-of-frame rearrangements, and the results were checked against IGoR. Hypergeometric tests were used in a later analysis to score TCR-TCR, TCR-HLA and TCR-CMV co-occurrence, with a repertoire-size bias correction applied to the TCR pairs. To estimate false discovery rates, a later analysis permuted the HLA or CMV assignments 20 times. In a later analysis, co-occurring TCRs were grouped using DBSCAN, with TCRdist sequence similarity added in when clustering inside HLA-allele-positive subsets. Repertoires with fewer than 30,000 or more than 120,000 public chains were left out of co-occurrence clustering, as were several repertoires with anomalous nucleotide sharing. TCRdb's version of the immuneACCESS table is confined to in-frame rearrangements and falls short of the full clone set. An unresolved V gene accounts for under half of the shortfall where checked; the remainder is of unknown origin. V, J and clone size are taken as reported in that table, and D and trimming were inferred from the DNA itself. The sample yields some 130,000 clones; roughly 77% were counted once. The ten largest clones represent 4.8% of the sample.

Rearrangement joined TRBV7-2 to TRBJ1-1, and the D gene may be TRBD1, 5 bases matching. The sequence was obtained from a man aged 25 to 45 in good health. The sequencing input was PBMCs. The sequenced DNA is TGTGCCAGCAGCTTAGGTTCTGGGGCCCTTGAAGCTTTCTTT. Its product reads: CASSLGSGALEAFF. Joined to the reference TRBV7-2 and TRBJ1-1 proteins, this CDR3 gives the full variable domain: GAGVSQSPSNKVTEKGKDVELRCDPISGHTALYWYRQSLGQGLEFLIYFQGNSAPDKSGLPSDRFSAERTGGSVSTLTIQRTQQEDSAVYLCASSLGSGALEAFFGQGTRLTVV.